The 2 T cell receptor beta chains below were found in one sample sequenced in a study of CD8 T cells in Susac syndrome. Random hexamers were used to reverse transcribe the RNA input (about 0.45 to 1 ug). TCRdb itself ran the immunoSEQ multiplex PCR reads through MiXCR, one entry per CDR3 protein. The sample has hundreds of thousands of distinct CDR3 sequences, approximately 90% seen once. Sequencing was carried out using CD8+ T cells from PBMCs. All receptors come from a human donor with multiple sclerosis.

V is TRBV7-9 and J is TRBJ2-5; 10 bases map to TRBD1. The germline gives CDR1 SEHNR, CDR2 FQNEAQ (reference sequence). V trimming: 1 base; J trimming: 4 bases; junction bases outside the gene matches: 3. The CDR3 is 15 residues long. The CDR3 here is CASSLETGGRETQYF. In nucleotides, the CDR3 is TGTGCCAGCAGCTTAGAGACAGGGGGCCGAGAGACCCAGTACTTC.

The chain links TRBV19 to TRBJ1-1, with D possibly matching TRBD1 (5 bases). There are 12 residues in the CDR3. Germline V lookup: CDR1 LNHDA, CDR2 SQIVND (reference sequence). The V end was cut by 3 bases, the J end by 5 bases, with 7 bases between. For the CDR3, the DNA is TGTGCCAGTAGTATGGGGGGAACTGAAGCTTTCTTT. Its protein product is CASSMGGTEAFF.